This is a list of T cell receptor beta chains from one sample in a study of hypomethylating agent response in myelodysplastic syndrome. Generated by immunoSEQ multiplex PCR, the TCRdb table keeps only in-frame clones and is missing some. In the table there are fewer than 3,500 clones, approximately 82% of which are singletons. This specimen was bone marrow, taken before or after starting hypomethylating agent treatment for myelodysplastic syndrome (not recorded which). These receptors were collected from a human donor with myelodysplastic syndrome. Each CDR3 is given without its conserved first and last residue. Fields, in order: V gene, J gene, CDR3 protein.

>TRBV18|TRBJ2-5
ASSPDRETQY
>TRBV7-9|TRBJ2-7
ASTIRPPYEQY
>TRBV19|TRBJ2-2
ASSTGRGQGLNTGELF
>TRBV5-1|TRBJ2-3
ASSFAVRGSGNTQY
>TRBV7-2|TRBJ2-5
ASSWGGTEETQY
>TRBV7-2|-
ASSFTGVNSYEQY
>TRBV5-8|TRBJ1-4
ASSPGTGSNEKLF
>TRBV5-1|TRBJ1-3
ASSLGSGRGGNTIY
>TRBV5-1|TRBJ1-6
ASSLVDPNSPLH
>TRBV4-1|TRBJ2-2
ASSQDPGLRELF
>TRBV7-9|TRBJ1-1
ASSSDGNTEAF
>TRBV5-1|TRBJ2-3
ASSLAATADTQY
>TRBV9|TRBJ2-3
ASSALAVSTDTQY